A single sample gave rise to the 9 T cell receptor beta chains below, sequenced in a study of cytomegalovirus exposure and HLA in healthy donors. The PCR made use of 60 Vbeta and 13 Jbeta primers. TCRdb keeps only in-frame clones here, not all; method: immunoSEQ multiplex PCR. The table shows 150,000 to 200,000 clones, with 70% to 80% occurring only once. The sequencing sample was made of PBMCs. These receptors were taken from a woman aged 40 to 49 in good health and CMV-seronegative.

A single count supports this clone. The chain has TRBV5-1 and TRBJ2-1; 8 nucleotides align to TRBD2. The CDR3 is 13 residues long. Germline V lookup: CDR1 SGHRS, CDR2 YFSETQ. The J segment lost 6 bases and the V segment lost 4 bases, leaving 3 bases of the junction unmatched. CDR3 sequence: CASSPGTSNEQFF. CDR3 sequence (DNA): TGCGCCAGCAGCCCAGGGACTAGCAATGAGCAGTTCTTC. The full variable domain, completed using reference TRBV5-1 and TRBJ2-1, is KAGVTQTPRYLIKTRGQQVTLSCSPISGHRSVSWYQQTPGQGLQFLFEYFSETQRNKGNFPGRFSGRQFSNSRSEMNVSTLELGDSALYLCASSPGTSNEQFFGPGTRLTVL.

As regards this clone: Distinct nucleotide sequences in the sample also encode this CDR3. The chain has TRBV5-1 and TRBJ2-3, with 8 bases identical to TRBD1. Germline trimming cut 4 bases from V and 5 bases from J; bases unmatched to any gene: 6. The CDR3 is 14 amino acids. Germline CDR1 is SGHRS and CDR2 is YFSETQ. The CDR3 DNA reads as TGCGCCAGCAGCCTCGGACAGGGAGTAGATACGCAGTATTTT. This gives the protein CASSLGQGVDTQYF.

This chain connects TRBV6-1 to TRBJ2-1; 9 positions agree with TRBD2. The germline V gene has CDR1 MNHNS and CDR2 SASEGT. The CDR3 runs 18 residues. Trimming at V came to 1 base and at J to 8 bases, leaving 15 bases not matched to a gene. The CDR3 sequence is CASSEDWWASGVSDEQFF. For the CDR3, the DNA is TGTGCCAGCAGTGAAGACTGGTGGGCTAGCGGGGTCTCGGATGAGCAGTTCTTC.

This clone turned up a few times. The V and J genes are TRBV30 and TRBJ2-3, with 8 positions matching TRBD2. The CDR3 has 14 amino acids. The germline CDR1 and CDR2 sequences are GTSNPN and SVGIG (reference sequence). Trimming removed 0 bases from V and 2 bases from J; junction bases left unmatched: 1. The CDR3 sequence is CAWSVLAVTDTQYF. The CDR3, as DNA: TGTGCCTGGAGTGTACTAGCGGTCACAGATACGCAGTATTTT. The variable domain in full, completed from reference TRBV30 and TRBJ2-3, reads SQTIHQWPATLVQPVGSPLSLECTVEGTSNPNLYWYRQAAGRGLQLLFYSVGIGQISSEVPQNLSASRPQDRQFILSSKKLLLSDSGFYLCAWSVLAVTDTQYFGPGTRLTVL.

This clone was recorded once. This chain links TRBV27 with TRBJ1-4; maybe TRBD1 (5 bases). Trimming removed 3 bases at V and 7 bases at J, with 21 bases between. This CDR3 region has 17 residues. Germline CDR1 reads MNHEY; CDR2 reads SMNVEV (reference sequence). The CDR3 nucleotides are TGTGCCAGCAGTTTCCTCCACTCCGACAGAAACAGTGAAAAACTGTTTTTT. This translates into CASSFLHSDRNSEKLFF. Full variable domain (outside the CDR3, taken from reference TRBV27 and TRBJ1-4): EAQVTQNPRYLITVTGKKLTVTCSQNMNHEYMSWYRQDPGLGLRQIYYSMNVEVTDKGDVPEGYKVSRKEKRNFPLILESPSPNQTSLYFCASSFLHSDRNSEKLFFGSGTQLSVL.

This clone was seen a single time. Additional DNA sequences in this sample encode the identical CDR3. This chain joins TRBV7-3 and TRBJ2-3; TRBD2 matches 9 bases. This CDR3 has 15 amino acids. Germline trimming cut 5 bases from V and 1 base from J; bases unmatched to any gene: 4. From germline, CDR1 is SGHTA and CDR2 FQGTGA. Written as DNA, the CDR3 is TGTGCCAGCAGCCGTAGCGGGAGCGGCACAGATACGCAGTATTTT. Residues: CASSRSGSGTDTQYF.

CDR3 coding DNA: TGTGCCAGCAGCCTAGGTGGGGGACAGGGGGTTGAGACCCAGTACTTC. Its protein is CASSLGGGQGVETQYF. The chain has TRBV7-8 and TRBJ2-5; 11 bases are a match to TRBD1. The germline CDR1 and CDR2 sequences are SGHVS and FQNEAQ. The CDR3 is made up of 16 amino acids. J lost 5 bases, V lost 5 bases, and 10 bases had no gene match.

The chain couples TRBV14 to TRBJ1-1; D call uncertain. Germline V gives CDR1 SGHDN, CDR2 FVKESK. Trimming shortened V by 0 bases and J by 11 bases, and 16 bases separated the two germline ends. This CDR3 spans 14 amino acids. The CDR3 DNA follows: TGTGCCAGCAGCCAAGAGGGAGTTCCCCAGAGGGCTTTCTTT. Its protein product is CASSQEGVPQRAFF.

This chain links TRBV4-1 with TRBJ2-1; 7 bases fit TRBD2. CDR3 length equals 16 residues. Germline V lookup: CDR1 MGHRA, CDR2 YSYEKL. After removal of 0 bases from V and 2 bases from J, the junction contained 4 bases not matched to a gene. The CDR3 protein is CASSQDPSGTYNEQFF. The DNA of the CDR3 is TGCGCCAGCAGCCAAGATCCCAGCGGGACCTACAATGAGCAGTTCTTC.